The next 20 T cell receptor beta chains were all read from a single sample in a study of response to subunit inactivated influenza vaccine (dated by TCRdb to 2016 to 2018). Receptors were amplified or captured by RT-PCR. For sequencing, an Illumina HiSeq 2500 was employed. TCRdb ran its own pipeline on the public reads, namely fastp trimming at Q25 and MiXCR clone calling, and kept in-frame beta chains. Identical CDR3 proteins give one entry, which carries the most common genes and DNA. This sample has some 640,000 distinct CDR3 sequences in its table, and over 11% of those were observed once. Of the sample, approximately 7% is held by the ten largest clones. The material was PBMCs from blood, obtained less than 15 days before vaccination. All receptors come from a man aged 50-59 years who received an inactivated influenza vaccine. Donor details come from another sample of the same person, matched by shared clones.

The chain is built from TRBV29-1 and TRBJ2-7, with a possible D match to TRBD1 (6 bases). The CDR3 spans 13 residues. Germline loops: CDR1 SQVTM, CDR2 ANQGSEA. V lost 4 bases, J lost 3 bases, and 13 bases lay in between. This CDR3 reads CSVASGEHYEQYF. In nucleotides, the CDR3 is TGCAGCGTTGCTTCAGGGGAGCACTACGAGCAGTACTTC.

The chain carries TRBV5-5 and TRBJ2-3, with D possibly TRBD2 on 6 matching bases. Trimming removed 4 bases at V and 6 bases at J, with 18 bases between. Germline lookup yields CDR1 SGHKS and CDR2 YYEKEE (reference sequence). The CDR3 loop spans 15 amino acids. CDR3 protein: CASSRLDGGLDTQYF. CDR3 nucleotides: TGTGCCAGCAGCCGTTTGGACGGGGGTTTGGATACGCAGTATTTT.

V is TRBV27 and J is TRBJ2-7; 7 positions agree with TRBD1. Germline assignment: CDR1 MNHEY and CDR2 SMNVEV (reference sequence). The V segment lost 5 bases and the J segment 3 bases; nucleotides outside the gene matches: 7. The CDR3 totals 14 residues. In DNA form, the CDR3 reads TGTGCCAGCAGTCCAGGACAGGTGTACTACGAGCAGTACTTC. Its translation: CASSPGQVYYEQYF.

V is TRBV27 and J is TRBJ1-1, with TRBD1 matching 9 bases. Germline V gene data show CDR1 as MNHEY and CDR2 as SMNVEV (reference sequence). There are 15 residues in the CDR3. V was pared by 5 bases and J by 0 bases, with 4 bases of the junction left unmatched. The CDR3: CASSRGQGLNTEAFF. CDR3 sequence (DNA): TGTGCCAGCAGTCGGGGACAGGGATTGAACACTGAAGCTTTCTTT.

The chain carries TRBV5-4 and TRBJ1-1; D unresolved. Germline CDR1 SGHNT, CDR2 YYREEE (reference sequence). CDR3 length: 13 residues. Trimming left V 4 bases short and J 0 bases short, with 7 bases between. This chain's CDR3 is CASSTGMNTEAFF. The CDR3 DNA sequence: TGTGCCAGCAGCACGGGAATGAACACTGAAGCTTTCTTT.

This rearrangement joins TRBV14 to TRBJ2-7; D perhaps matches TRBD2 (5 bases). Germline lookup yields CDR1 SGHDN and CDR2 FVKESK. CDR3 length: 13 residues. Trimming pared 6 bases from V and 2 bases from J, leaving 11 bases between. The CDR3 sequence: CASRGPTTYEQYF. As DNA, the CDR3 is TGTGCCAGCAGGGGTCCGACTACCTACGAGCAGTACTTC.

V and J are TRBV4-1 and TRBJ2-3, with 7 bases that match TRBD2. The germline gives CDR1 MGHRA, CDR2 YSYEKL. This CDR3 comprises 16 residues. The V and J ends lost 4 bases and 2 bases, in that order; junction bases with no gene match: 9. In DNA form, the CDR3 reads TGCGCCAGCAGCCTCGGGGGGTCGGGACTCACAGATACGCAGTATTTT. This translates into CASSLGGSGLTDTQYF.

The sample holds a few counts of this clonotype. The J gene is TRBJ2-1, the V gene TRBV24-1; the D is unclear. V lost 1 base and J lost 2, with 11 bases in between. Germline CDR1 and CDR2: KGHDR and SFDVKD. This CDR3 region has 16 residues. CDR3 coding DNA: TGTGCCACCAGTGATTTTCGAGGAGATCCCTACAATGAGCAGTTCTTC. Its protein is CATSDFRGDPYNEQFF.

This chain links TRBV4-1 with TRBJ2-7; perhaps D is TRBD1 or TRBD2 (6 bases each). CDR1 and CDR2 from the germline V gene are MGHRA and YSYEKL. V lost 1 base, J lost 2 bases, and 12 bases lay in between. CDR3 length: 15 amino acids. CDR3 nucleotides: TGCGCCAGCAGCCAAGTGACGGGGGCCGCCTACGAGCAGTACTTC. It yields the protein CASSQVTGAAYEQYF.

The chain uses TRBV28 and TRBJ2-7; unclear D gene. Germline V gene data show CDR1 as MDHEN and CDR2 as SYDVKM. The CDR3 sequence is 12 residues long. V was clipped by 6 bases and J by 4 bases, with 10 bases between them. This CDR3 reads CASRLLGYEQYF. CDR3 bases: TGTGCCAGCAGGCTCTTAGGGTACGAGCAGTACTTC.

The chain carries TRBV6-5 and TRBJ2-5; 7 bases agree with TRBD1. CDR3 length: 15 amino acids. Looked up from germline, CDR1 is MNHEY and CDR2 is SVGAGI. Trimming took 3 bases from V and 2 from J; bases not matched to a gene: 6. Here the CDR3 reads CASSYDPGQQETQYF. For the CDR3, the DNA is TGTGCCAGCAGTTATGACCCGGGACAGCAAGAGACCCAGTACTTC.

This clonotype was found a few times. The rearrangement links TRBV7-2 to TRBJ1-2; D is undetermined. In germline, CDR1 is SGHTA, CDR2 FQGNSA. Trimming stripped 4 bases from V and 0 bases from J, with 18 bases between. The CDR3 sequence is 17 residues long. CDR3 sequence reads: CASSSYIRSGSNYGYTF. In DNA form, the CDR3 reads TGTGCCAGCAGCTCGTATATTCGGTCAGGCTCTAACTATGGCTACACCTTC.

The table lists this clonotype with a few counts. The chain combines TRBV20-1 with TRBJ1-5; 11 positions match TRBD1. Germline CDR1 reads DFQATT; CDR2 reads SNEGSKA (reference sequence). J gave up 7 bases and V 5 bases, and 4 bases lay outside the gene matches. The CDR3 is made up of 13 amino acids. CDR3 amino acids: CSAGGTGGQPQHF. The CDR3 nucleotides read TGCAGTGCTGGTGGGACAGGGGGACAGCCCCAGCATTTT.

At least ten counts were recorded for this clonotype. The chain is built from TRBV4-3 and TRBJ2-7, with D possibly being TRBD2 (5 bases). The CDR3 covers 14 residues. Trimming left V 0 bases short and J 2 bases short, with 8 bases between. Germline loops: CDR1 LGHNA, CDR2 YSLEER. The CDR3 spells CASSQDLGAYEQYF. The CDR3 DNA is TGCGCCAGCAGCCAAGATCTCGGGGCCTACGAGCAGTACTTC.

This clonotype was observed a few times. This chain joins TRBV2 and TRBJ2-2, with D unclear. Germline V gene lookup returns CDR1 SNHLY and CDR2 FYNNEI. The germline V and J ends were trimmed by 3 bases and 14 bases, with 13 bases remaining between them. This CDR3 comprises 12 residues. This CDR3 is CASSDVGRPLFF. The CDR3 nucleotides are TGTGCCAGCAGTGACGTGGGCCGGCCTCTGTTTTTT.

The chain links TRBV6-2 or TRBV6-3 to TRBJ2-1; D is possibly TRBD1 (6 bases). CDR1 is MNHEY and CDR2 is SVGEGT in the germline V gene. The ends were cut back, 2 bases at V and 1 base at J, with 15 bases in the middle. CDR3 size: 17 residues. CDR3 coding DNA: TGTGCCAGCAGTTACGATCAGGGGCGAATTTCCTACAATGAGCAGTTCTTC. Translated: CASSYDQGRISYNEQFF.

The chain uses TRBV15 and TRBJ2-3; TRBD2 matches at 8 bases. CDR1 LNHNV and CDR2 YYDKDF come from the germline V gene (reference sequence). Trimming removed 0 bases from V and 5 bases from J; junction bases left unmatched: 13. The CDR3 covers 18 residues. The CDR3, as DNA: TGTGCCACCAGCAGAGAAGATCCGAGCGGGGGCGAGGAAGATACGCAGTATTTT. Translation: CATSREDPSGGEEDTQYF.

Written as DNA, the CDR3 is TGTGCCAGCAAACCCTCAGGGGGTTTTGGTACGCAGTATTTT. This encodes CASKPSGGFGTQYF. V and J are TRBV12-3 or TRBV12-4 and TRBJ2-3; 7 nucleotides align to TRBD1. The CDR3 length is 14 residues. The ends lost 7 bases at V and 8 bases at J; junction bases unmatched: 12.

The gene calls are TRBV12-3 or TRBV12-4 and TRBJ2-1, with D possibly TRBD1 on 5 matching bases. This CDR3 has 16 amino acids. V shed 7 bases and J shed 0 bases, with 16 bases lying between them. The CDR3 loop is CASTADSPSSYNEQFF. CDR3 DNA: TGTGCCAGCACCGCAGACAGCCCGAGCTCCTACAATGAGCAGTTCTTC.

The gene calls are TRBV20-1 and TRBJ2-7; D is perhaps TRBD1 or TRBD2 (7 bases each). The CDR3 loop spans 15 amino acids. Per germline, CDR1 DFQATT and CDR2 SNEGSKA (reference sequence). V was clipped by 0 bases and J by 9 bases, with 21 bases between them. The CDR3 is CSAREPETGRAGQYF. The CDR3 nucleotides read TGCAGTGCTAGAGAACCGGAGACAGGGAGGGCGGGGCAGTACTTC.